These T cell receptor beta chains were read from a single sample in a study of technical replicates of blood from a few donors. Only in-frame clones appear in the TCRdb table, and some are missing; sequencing was by immunoSEQ multiplex PCR. The sample carries 75,000 to 90,000 clones, approximately 93% recorded once. The specimen was T cells isolated from PBMCs. Every receptor here comes from a human donor in good health. Both conserved end residues are part of each CDR3. The order of the fields is J gene, V gene, CDR3 protein.

TRBJ2-1 | TRBV19 | CASSVTSPYGNEQFF
TRBJ1-6 | TRBV7-3 | CASSQQGARNSPLHF
TRBJ2-7 | TRBV5-1 | CASRGRMSSYEQYF
TRBJ2-7 | TRBV27 | CASSLTTSGVIGYEQYF
TRBJ1-2 | TRBV7-8 | CASSLDRGANYGYTF
TRBJ1-5 | TRBV7-2 | CASSLGQYSNQPQHF
TRBJ1-2 | TRBV6-5 | CASSPGQFHGYTF
TRBJ2-7 | TRBV5-1 | CASSWGGTGAYEQYF
TRBJ1-1 | TRBV12-5 | CASGSTGMRAFF
TRBJ2-3 | TRBV7-9 | CASSLGRETDTQYF
TRBJ2-7 | TRBV6-6 | CASSHISYEQYF
TRBJ2-1 | TRBV7-9 | CASLGILINEQFF
TRBJ2-1 | TRBV7-6 | CASSLEQGLNNEQFF
TRBJ1-6 | TRBV10-3 | CAISEGQEGRSPLHF
TRBJ2-3 | TRBV5-1 | CASSLRTYSDTQYF
TRBJ2-5 | TRBV5-4 | CASSANQGAETQYF
TRBJ2-1 | TRBV6-5 | CASSYSRSYNEQFF
TRBJ2-3 | TRBV4-1 | CASQRTSGTDTQYF
TRBJ2-1 | TRBV5-4 | CASSLGTGNNEQFF
TRBJ2-3 | TRBV10-1 | CASSDRSAHITDTQYF
TRBJ2-5 | TRBV14 | CASSQDPEETQYF
TRBJ1-2 | TRBV29-1 | CSVVPAEGRGYTF
TRBJ2-7 | TRBV6-5 | CASSYSDSAYEQYF
TRBJ2-3 | TRBV27 | CASSLPYGTDTQYF
TRBJ2-7 | TRBV10-3 | CAISESTEAIYEQYF
TRBJ1-1 | TRBV7-9 | CASSLTAPRNTEAFF
TRBJ2-5 | TRBV4-2 | CASSQDAQGGSETQYF
TRBJ1-4 | TRBV7-9 | CASSLLAGTNEKLFF
TRBJ2-1 | TRBV4-1 | CASSQNPVGQGSQFF
TRBJ1-1 | TRBV5-6 | CASTLTGATEAFF
TRBJ2-6 | TRBV7-3 | CASSPQGTGANVLTF
TRBJ1-3 | TRBV18 | CASSPMLLSDTIYF
TRBJ2-5 | TRBV4-2 | CASSQDRRLAGAWSETQYF
TRBJ1-5 | TRBV28 | CASGHHLTQHF
TRBJ1-2 | TRBV6-1 | CASSPRGDDGYTF
TRBJ2-3 | TRBV5-1 | CASSTGGAGGTDTQYF
TRBJ2-1 | TRBV28 | CASMDSYNEQFF
TRBJ1-5 | TRBV21-1 | CASSNPRRQPQHF
TRBJ2-7 | TRBV4-1 | CASSRPREGDEQYF
TRBJ1-2 | TRBV30 | CAWEGYGYTF
TRBJ1-1 | TRBV29-1 | CSVDGISEAFF
TRBJ2-2 | TRBV5-4 | CAMSDGELFF
TRBJ2-2 | TRBV6-4 | CASSDSAEGGELFF
TRBJ2-7 | TRBV19 | CASNTYGTDYEQYF
TRBJ2-5 | TRBV28 | CASRPSDRYSGTQYF